The subject of this entry is one T cell receptor beta chain. Its antigen is as yet unknown. After extraction with the RNeasy kit, about 0.5 to 1 ug of the RNA was reverse transcribed using random hexamers. immunoSEQ multiplex PCR amplified TCR beta CDR3 across 54 Vbeta, 13 Jbeta. TCRdb processed the immunoSEQ multiplex PCR reads anew with MiXCR; each CDR3 protein has one entry. This table holds approximately 160,000 distinct CDR3 sequences, just over 90% found once. This sample is drawn from a study of CD8 T cells in Susac syndrome. Overall study results and limits: The TCR sequencing and HLA analysis in the study involved a relatively small number of individuals, as the study acknowledged.

Healthy donors matched for age and sex were used as controls. Isolation of CD8+ and CD4+ T cells was performed negatively, whereas enrichment of TEMRA cells was done by FACS. V gave up 6 bases and J gave up 0 bases, with 12 bases separating them. Per the germline V gene, CDR1 is MDHEN and CDR2 is SYDVKM. The CDR3 is made up of 16 amino acids. The sequencing sample was made of CD4+ T cells from PBMCs. The rearrangement uses TRBV28 and TRBJ2-6; D perhaps matches TRBD2 (6 bases). The TCR was taken from a human donor in good health. Written as DNA, the CDR3 is TGTGCCAGCAGACCGGGACTCAGCTCTGGGGCCAACGTCCTGACTTTC. Amino acid sequence: CASRPGLSSGANVLTF. The complete variable domain, with remaining parts taken from reference TRBV28 and TRBJ2-6, reads DVKVTQSSRYLVKRTGEKVFLECVQDMDHENMFWYRQDPGLGLRLIYFSYDVKMKEKGDIPEGYSVSREKKERFSLILESASTNQTSMYLCASRPGLSSGANVLTFGAGSRLTVL.